The rows below give T cell receptor beta chains drawn from one sample of a study of T cells in Graves' hyperthyroidism and ophthalmopathy. One entry per CDR3 protein results from TCRdb running MiXCR on the multiplex PCR reads. The sample holds under 450,000 distinct CDR3 sequences, about 15% seen once. Specimen: blood. These receptors came from a woman aged 18-30 years with Graves' hyperthyroidism. CDR3s include the opening cysteine and the closing phenylalanine or tryptophan. A D gene is named only where the DNA matches it firmly. Clone size is given for some rows only: seen once, a few or many times, or a class if the clone is expanded.

V,length,D,size,J,CDR3,DNA
TRBV19,15,NA,NA,TRBJ2-4,CASSIRGIAKNIQYF,TGTGCCAGTAGTATCAGGGGAATAGCCAAAAACATTCAGTACTTC
TRBV9,13,NA,many,TRBJ2-5,CASSDWPGKTQYF,TGTGCCAGCAGCGACTGGCCGGGAAAGACCCAGTACTTC
TRBV7-2,15,TRBD2,NA,TRBJ2-5,CASSLTAGVVETQYF,TGTGCCAGCAGCTTAACGGCGGGAGTGGTAGAGACCCAGTACTTC
TRBV20-1,13,NA,NA,TRBJ1-2,CSAVDIQIYGYTF,TGCAGTGCTGTGGACATACAGATTTATGGCTACACCTTC
TRBV3-1,14,NA,many,TRBJ2-5,CASSPDGAGETQYF,TGTGCCAGCAGCCCCGACGGGGCCGGGGAGACCCAGTACTTC
TRBV12-3/TRBV12-4,15,TRBD1,many,TRBJ2-7,CASSPRDSWTYEQYF,TGTGCCAGCAGCCCTAGGGACAGCTGGACCTACGAGCAGTACTTC
TRBV18,14,NA,many,TRBJ2-2,CASSQTTNTGELFF,TGTGCCAGCTCACAAACTACGAACACCGGGGAGCTGTTTTTT
TRBV7-8,18,TRBD2,many,TRBJ2-1,CASSRTSGTRSSYNEQFF,TGTGCCAGCAGCCGGACTAGCGGGACGAGGAGCTCCTACAATGAGCAGTTCTTC
TRBV25-1,14,NA,once,TRBJ2-1,CASSAYGGDNEQFF,TGTGCCAGCAGTGCCTATGGAGGCGACAATGAGCAGTTCTTC
TRBV3-1,14,NA,many,TRBJ2-1,CASSQAREYNEQFF,TGTGCCAGCAGCCAAGCCAGGGAATACAATGAGCAGTTCTTC
TRBV5-1,15,NA,NA,TRBJ1-6,CASSLGGLANSPLHF,TGCGCCAGCAGCTTGGGTGGCCTAGCCAATTCACCCCTCCACTTT
TRBV5-1,16,TRBD1,NA,TRBJ1-1,CASSSGDRGLVTEAFF,TGCGCCAGCAGCTCAGGGGACAGGGGGCTAGTGACTGAAGCTTTCTTT
TRBV5-1,17,TRBD2,many,TRBJ2-1,CASRPPTSGPSYNEQFF,TGCGCCAGCAGGCCCCCTACTAGCGGCCCTTCCTACAATGAGCAGTTCTTC
TRBV7-8,13,NA,many,TRBJ1-2,CASSLLGAEGYTF,TGTGCCAGCAGCTTATTGGGGGCGGAGGGCTACACCTTC
TRBV4-1,16,TRBD2,once,TRBJ2-3,CASSQDVGTSGGVWYF,TGCGCCAGCAGCCAAGATGTGGGGACTAGCGGGGGGGTCTGGTATTTT
TRBV7-9,13,NA,few,TRBJ1-2,CASSPSEGGGYTF,TGTGCCAGCAGCCCCTCGGAAGGTGGCGGCTACACCTTC
TRBV11-2,16,NA,many,TRBJ2-1,CASSRGADPSYNEQFF,TGTGCCAGCAGCCGGGGCGCGGACCCATCCTACAATGAGCAGTTCTTC
TRBV2,13,NA,many,TRBJ1-4,CASISQLGEKLFF,TGTGCCAGCATATCGCAGCTTGGGGAAAAACTGTTTTTT
TRBV10-3,17,NA,many,TRBJ2-1,CAISESWDTRSYNEQFF,TGTGCCATCAGTGAGTCGTGGGACACTCGCTCCTACAATGAGCAGTTCTTC
TRBV20-1,14,TRBD1,NA,TRBJ1-1,CSAREQGLNTEAFF,TGCAGTGCTAGAGAACAGGGGCTGAACACTGAAGCTTTCTTT
TRBV19,13,TRBD1,many,TRBJ2-7,CASSDRGYYEQYF,TGTGCCAGTAGCGACAGGGGGTACTACGAGCAGTACTTC
TRBV9,17,NA,few,TRBJ2-1,CASSPRLGAASYNEQFF,TGTGCCAGCAGTCCAAGATTAGGGGCCGCGTCCTACAATGAGCAGTTCTTC
TRBV11-2,15,TRBD2,many,TRBJ2-5,CASSSYSAGTETQYF,TGTGCCAGCAGCTCCTACTCAGCGGGAACAGAGACCCAGTACTTC
TRBV2,15,TRBD1,many,TRBJ1-2,CASSGTGGGVYGYTF,TGTGCCAGCAGTGGGACAGGGGGCGGTGTCTATGGCTACACCTTC
TRBV3-1,16,NA,many,TRBJ2-7,CASSQDHRRSSGEQYF,TGTGCCAGCAGCCAAGATCATCGCAGGTCTTCGGGAGAGCAGTACTTC
TRBV9,16,TRBD2,NA,TRBJ2-2,CASSVYGLAGSGELFF,TGTGCCAGCAGCGTCTACGGACTAGCGGGGTCCGGGGAGCTGTTTTTT
TRBV19,14,TRBD1,NA,TRBJ1-1,CASRRGDRYTEAFF,TGTGCCAGTAGGAGGGGGGACAGATACACTGAAGCTTTCTTT
TRBV7-2,14,TRBD2,many,TRBJ2-7,CASSFRGSGDEQYF,TGTGCCAGCAGCTTCCGCGGGAGTGGCGACGAGCAGTACTTC
TRBV18,16,TRBD1,many,TRBJ1-5,CASSPRTGEGNQPQHF,TGTGCCAGCTCACCCCGGACAGGGGAGGGCAATCAGCCCCAGCATTTT
TRBV9,13,NA,NA,TRBJ2-2,CASSVDTPGSCFF,NA
TRBV27,15,NA,many,TRBJ2-5,CASSGTGALQETQYF,TGTGCCAGCAGTGGAACGGGAGCGCTCCAAGAGACCCAGTACTTC
TRBV30,14,NA,many,TRBJ2-7,CAWELGRMSYEQYF,TGTGCCTGGGAGCTCGGCAGGATGTCCTACGAGCAGTACTTC
TRBV20-1,11,NA,many,TRBJ1-2,CSARVQSGYTF,TGCAGTGCTAGAGTCCAGAGCGGCTACACCTTC
TRBV10-2,16,NA,NA,TRBJ1-5,CASSEESQAGNQPQHF,TGCGCCAGCAGTGAGGAATCCCAGGCTGGCAATCAGCCCCAGCATTTT
TRBV12-3/TRBV12-4,14,TRBD1,many,TRBJ1-4,CASSFGDRDEKLFF,TGTGCCAGCAGTTTCGGGGACAGGGATGAAAAACTGTTTTTT
TRBV29-1,11,NA,many,TRBJ2-3,CSGSRGDTQYF,TGCAGCGGGAGTAGGGGAGACACGCAGTATTTT
TRBV12-3/TRBV12-4,14,TRBD1,few,TRBJ2-1,CANSPGQAYNEQFF,TGTGCCAACAGTCCAGGACAGGCCTACAATGAGCAGTTCTTC
TRBV12-3/TRBV12-4,13,NA,NA,TRBJ2-1,CASSLRGQETQFF,TGTGCCAGCAGTTTAAGGGGACAAGAGACCCAGTTCTTC
TRBV6-1,15,NA,many,TRBJ1-2,CASSETPGPSYGYTF,TGTGCCAGCAGTGAAACGCCAGGGCCCAGCTATGGCTACACCTTC
TRBV20-1,12,TRBD1,NA,TRBJ2-7,CSAGQGAYEQYF,TGCAGTGCGGGACAGGGGGCATACGAGCAGTACTTC
TRBV6-1,17,NA,NA,TRBJ1-3,CASRLNPGTDSGNTIYF,TGTGCCAGCAGGCTTAACCCTGGGACCGACTCTGGAAACACCATATATTTT
TRBV5-1,14,NA,NA,TRBJ1-4,CASWRGVSGEKLFF,TGCGCCAGCTGGAGAGGGGTCTCCGGAGAAAAACTGTTTTTT
TRBV12-3/TRBV12-4,13,NA,many,TRBJ2-5,CASSLRGEETQYF,TGTGCCAGCAGTTTGAGGGGCGAAGAGACCCAGTACTTC
TRBV6-1,14,TRBD2,NA,TRBJ2-1,CATRGLAGSNEQFF,TGTGCCACCAGGGGACTAGCGGGTTCTAATGAGCAGTTCTTC
TRBV30,14,NA,NA,TRBJ1-5,CAWSLPNSNQPQHF,TGTGCCTGGAGCCTTCCCAATAGCAATCAGCCCCAGCATTTT
TRBV6-1,13,NA,many,TRBJ2-3,CASSAPGREAQYF,TGTGCCAGCAGTGCCCCCGGTAGGGAAGCGCAGTATTTT
TRBV11-2,16,TRBD1,many,TRBJ2-7,CASSSGTGGMTYEQYF,TGTGCCAGCAGCTCTGGGACAGGGGGAATGACCTACGAGCAGTACTTC
TRBV2,12,NA,many,TRBJ2-7,CASGGGAYEQYF,TGTGCCAGCGGTGGCGGAGCCTACGAGCAGTACTTC
TRBV29-1,15,TRBD2,many,TRBJ2-1,CSVILAGGVNNEQFF,TGCAGCGTTATCCTAGCGGGGGGGGTAAACAATGAGCAGTTCTTC
TRBV11-2,18,TRBD2,many,TRBJ2-7,CASSLAQKTGTRTYEQYF,TGTGCCAGCAGCTTGGCCCAAAAAACCGGGACTAGAACCTACGAGCAGTACTTC
TRBV27,14,NA,many,TRBJ2-7,CASSFWGAGYEQYF,TGTGCCAGCAGTTTTTGGGGGGCAGGCTACGAGCAGTACTTC
TRBV5-1,15,NA,many,TRBJ1-2,CASSLVTGRRDGYTF,TGCGCCAGCAGCTTGGTTACAGGGCGCCGGGATGGCTACACCTTC
TRBV2,14,NA,NA,TRBJ2-7,CASSGVAASYEQYF,TGTGCCAGCAGTGGTGTGGCGGCCTCCTACGAGCAGTACTTC